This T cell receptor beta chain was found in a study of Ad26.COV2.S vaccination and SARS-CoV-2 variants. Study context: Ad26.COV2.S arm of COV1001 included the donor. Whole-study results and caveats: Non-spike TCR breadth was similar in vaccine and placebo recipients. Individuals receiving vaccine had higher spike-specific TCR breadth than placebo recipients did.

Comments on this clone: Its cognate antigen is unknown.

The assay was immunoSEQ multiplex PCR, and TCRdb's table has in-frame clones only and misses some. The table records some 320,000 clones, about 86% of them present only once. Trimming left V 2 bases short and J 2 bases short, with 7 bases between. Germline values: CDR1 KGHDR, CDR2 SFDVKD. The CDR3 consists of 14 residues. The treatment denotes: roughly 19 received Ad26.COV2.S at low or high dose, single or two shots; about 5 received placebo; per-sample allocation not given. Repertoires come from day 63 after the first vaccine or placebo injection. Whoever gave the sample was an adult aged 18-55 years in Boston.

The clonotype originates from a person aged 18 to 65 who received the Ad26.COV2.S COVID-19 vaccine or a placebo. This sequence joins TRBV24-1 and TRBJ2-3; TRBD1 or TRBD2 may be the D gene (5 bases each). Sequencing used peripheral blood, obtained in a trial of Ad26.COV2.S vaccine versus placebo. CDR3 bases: TGTGCCACCAGTGATTCCGGGACCACAGATACGCAGTATTTT. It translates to CATSDSGTTDTQYF.